The present entry profiles one T cell receptor (beta chain) with its context. Its specificity is unknown. This record comes from a study of post-analysis software for immune sequencing data. Study-wide results and caveats: Strong co-clustering by F measure was seen for same-batch samples. Normalized Chao1 diversity was significantly lower in multiple sclerosis patients than in controls. Controls showed lower frequencies than patients for roughly five TRBV segments, and TRBV5-6, TRBV5-1 and TRBV20-1 were among these.

The TCR beta cDNA libraries carried unique molecular identifiers. TCRdb re-called the PCR reads with MiXCR, one entry per CDR3 protein. The data show around 700,000 distinct CDR3 sequences, 55% to 60% seen once. Per germline, CDR1 SGHRS and CDR2 YFSETQ. This CDR3 has 16 amino acids. Germline trimming cut 0 bases from V and 0 bases from J; bases unmatched to any gene: 2. The source of this sequence is a girl aged 2 to 10 with multiple sclerosis. The chain employs TRBV5-1 and TRBJ2-1; 8 bases line up with TRBD2. The sequenced sample was blood. CDR3 sequence (DNA): TGCGCCAGCAGCTTGGGCGGGGGGACCTCCTACAATGAGCAGTTCTTC. Translating it yields CASSLGGGTSYNEQFF.